The 28 T cell receptor beta chains listed next were all sequenced from one sample in a study of a mutant IDH1 vaccine in newly diagnosed glioma. Repertoires were generated with immunoSEQ multiplex PCR, while TCRdb's copy carries only in-frame clones and drops some. The sample consists of 80,000 to 100,000 clones, around four fifths of them appearing once. The time point here: baseline, week 1 (first vaccination visit). Treatment noted: pre-vaccination baseline after standard-of-care therapy. Sequencing used PBMCs, obtained from a glioma patient treated with radiotherapy, temozolomide or both. Receptors were obtained from a man aged 35 to 55 with glioma.

This chain links TRBV19 with TRBJ1-2, with D unresolved. V lost 3 bases, J lost 4 bases, and 9 bases lay in between. This CDR3 is built from 13 residues. CDR1 LNHDA and CDR2 SQIVND come from the germline V gene (reference sequence). The CDR3 here is CASSIDTTYGYTF. The CDR3 DNA sequence: TGTGCCAGTAGTATCGACACCACCTATGGCTACACCTTC.

This chain links TRBV5-1 with TRBJ2-1; TRBD2 matches at 10 bases. This CDR3 is built from 17 residues. Germline V gives CDR1 SGHRS, CDR2 YFSETQ. V was clipped by 4 bases and J by 7 bases; unmatched bases: 14. The DNA of the CDR3 is TGCGCCAGCAGCCCTCGAGGTAGCGGGGGGTCTTGGAATGAGCAGTTCTTC. Translating gives CASSPRGSGGSWNEQFF.

The chain has TRBV12-5 and TRBJ2-7, with D maybe TRBD1 (6 bases). V dropped 3 bases and J dropped 0 bases, with 12 bases sitting between them. The CDR3 loop spans 15 amino acids. CDR1 and CDR2 from the germline V gene are LGHNT and FRNRAP. For the CDR3, the DNA is TGTGCTAGTGGTTTTGACCAGGGGCGCTCCTACGAGCAGTACTTC. Its translation is CASGFDQGRSYEQYF.

The sample holds a few counts of this clone. The CDR3 DNA sequence: TGCGCCAGCAGCCAATCCTTGACCGGAAGGGGACAGGGCGCGGACTATGGCTACACCTTC. This translates into CASSQSLTGRGQGADYGYTF. This rearrangement joins TRBV4-3 to TRBJ1-2; TRBD1 aligns across 9 bases. The V and J ends lost 2 bases and 3 bases, in that order; junction bases with no gene match: 19. CDR1 is LGHNA and CDR2 is YSLEER in the germline V gene. The length of the CDR3 is 20 residues.

The chain has TRBV6-5 and TRBJ2-7; TRBD2 is a possible D gene (5 bases). V lost 9 bases and J 2 bases, leaving 14 bases between the germline ends. Germline V gene data show CDR1 as MNHEY and CDR2 as SVGAGI. The CDR3 covers 13 residues. The CDR3 DNA sequence: TGTGCCAGTGCGCGGATCGGGACCTACGAGCAGTACTTC. It is translated as CASARIGTYEQYF.

The chain's CDR3 is CASSQYPAGTYEQYF. In DNA form, the CDR3 reads TGTGCCAGCAGCCAATACCCGGCAGGAACCTACGAGCAGTACTTC. The chain combines TRBV16 with TRBJ2-7; no definite D call. The CDR3 spans 15 residues. CDR1 and CDR2 from the germline V gene are KGHSY and FQNENV. V was pared by 1 base and J by 2 bases, with 12 bases between.

The chain recombines TRBV9 with TRBJ1-1; D is undetermined. From germline, CDR1 is SGDLS and CDR2 YYNGEE. CDR3 length: 15 amino acids. Trimming took 0 bases from V and 1 from J, leaving 10 bases between them. The CDR3 nucleotides read TGTGCCAGCAGCGTAGATGGCGTCGGGAACACTGAAGCTTTCTTT. It specifies CASSVDGVGNTEAFF.

The rearrangement joins TRBV29-1 to TRBJ1-5; TRBD1 agrees at 10 bases. Germline CDR1 is SQVTM and CDR2 is ANQGSEA. The CDR3 contains 16 residues. After removal of 5 bases from V and 2 bases from J, the junction contained 9 bases not matched to a gene. The DNA of the CDR3 is TGCAGCGTTCGGACAGGGGGTGGGTCGGGCAATCAGCCCCAGCATTTT. It is translated as CSVRTGGGSGNQPQHF.

The chain couples TRBV5-4 to TRBJ2-3; no definite D call. V lost 4 bases and J lost 5, with 14 bases in between. The germline V gene encodes CDR1 SGHNT and CDR2 YYREEE (reference sequence). The length of the CDR3 is 14 residues. The DNA for the CDR3 is TGTGCCAGCAGCCAACGAACCAAGGTAGATACGCAGTATTTT. Amino acid sequence: CASSQRTKVDTQYF.

The gene calls are TRBV6-1 and TRBJ2-1; 8 nucleotides align to TRBD2. The germline V gene encodes CDR1 MNHNS and CDR2 SASEGT. Losses at the gene ends were 7 bases for V and 3 bases for J; bases not matched to a gene: 8. This CDR3 is built from 15 residues. The CDR3 here is CASTRAGVGYNEQFF. CDR3 sequence (DNA): TGTGCCAGCACCCGAGCGGGAGTTGGCTACAATGAGCAGTTCTTC.

This chain uses TRBV5-4 with TRBJ1-2; TRBD1 matches 10 bases. Trimming removed 4 bases from V and 0 bases from J; junction bases left unmatched: 9. The CDR3 has 17 residues. Per germline, CDR1 SGHNT and CDR2 YYREEE (reference sequence). For the CDR3, the DNA is TGTGCCAGCAGCCTCGGGTTCGGGACAGGGGCTAACTATGGCTACACCTTC. This encodes CASSLGFGTGANYGYTF.

The J gene is TRBJ2-1, the V gene TRBV5-6; D is unresolved. Germline V gene data show CDR1 as SGHDT and CDR2 as YYEEEE. The CDR3 has 12 residues. The V end was cut by 0 bases, the J end by 9 bases, with 7 bases between. CDR3 nucleotides: TGTGCCAGCAGCTTGGCCAAGGGTGAGCAGTTCTTC. It encodes CASSLAKGEQFF.

This chain uses TRBV19 with TRBJ1-2, with unresolved D. Trimming took 6 bases from V and 0 from J, leaving 17 bases between them. CDR3 size: 16 residues. In germline, CDR1 is LNHDA, CDR2 SQIVND (reference sequence). CDR3 residues: CASRPLERSTNYGYTF. Here the CDR3 DNA reads TGTGCCAGTAGGCCGCTCGAGCGATCGACTAACTATGGCTACACCTTC.

The chain links TRBV5-5 to TRBJ2-7, with D uncertain. There are 13 residues in the CDR3. Trimming left V 1 base short and J 7 bases short, with 12 bases between. Looked up from germline, CDR1 is SGHKS and CDR2 is YYEKEE (reference sequence). Written as DNA, the CDR3 is TGTGCCAGCAGCTTGTACCTGGTGGGGGAGCAGTACTTC. It encodes CASSLYLVGEQYF.

The chain is built from TRBV30 and TRBJ1-5; 7 positions match TRBD1. Germline lookup yields CDR1 GTSNPN and CDR2 SVGIG (reference sequence). V gave up 5 bases and J gave up 2 bases; unmatched junction bases: 6. There are 14 residues in the CDR3. CDR3 nucleotide sequence: TGTGCCTGGGGGATAACAGGGGGCAATCAGCCCCAGCATTTT. Amino acids: CAWGITGGNQPQHF.

This clone was detected only once. V and J are TRBV5-1 and TRBJ2-1; the D gene is possibly TRBD2 (5 bases). The CDR3 totals 18 residues. Trimming removed 4 bases at V and 3 bases at J, with 23 bases between. CDR1 is SGHRS, CDR2 YFSETQ, per germline. CDR3 sequence (DNA): TGCGCCAGCAGCCACCGAGCCTCCTACTCGCGGGTCTACAATGAGCAGTTCTTC. It yields the protein CASSHRASYSRVYNEQFF.

This sequence joins TRBV6-6 and TRBJ2-7, with D hard to call. The CDR3 totals 12 residues. The V end lost 2 bases, the J end lost 2 bases, and 4 bases lay between the germline ends. From germline, CDR1 is MNHNY and CDR2 SVGAGI (reference sequence). CDR3 coding DNA: TGTGCCAGCAGTTACGCTACCTACGAGCAGTACTTC. Protein product: CASSYATYEQYF.

The chain is built from TRBV7-6 and TRBJ2-5; TRBD1 agrees at 10 bases. Germline CDR1 SGHVS, CDR2 FNYEAQ. Trimming took 6 bases from V and 5 from J; bases not matched to a gene: 6. The CDR3 has 14 residues. The chain's CDR3 is CASRRQGAWETQYF. DNA of the CDR3: TGTGCCAGCAGGAGACAGGGGGCTTGGGAGACCCAGTACTTC. Full variable domain (missing parts from reference TRBV7-6 and TRBJ2-5): GAGVSQSPRYKVTKRGQDVALRCDPISGHVSLYWYRQALGQGPEFLTYFNYEAQQDKSGLPNDRFSAERPEGSISTLTIQRTEQRDSAMYRCASRRQGAWETQYFGPGTRLLVL.

This clone was detected many times. V usage is TRBV30 and J usage is TRBJ1-4; 8 nucleotides match TRBD1. The CDR3 contains 15 residues. V dropped 2 bases and J dropped 7; count of bases not matched to a gene: 9. The germline gives CDR1 GTSNPN, CDR2 SVGIG (reference sequence). The CDR3 region has the DNA TGTGCCTGGAGTAAGGGGACAGGAGAGGGTGAAAAACTGTTTTTT. This translates into CAWSKGTGEGEKLFF.

The chain recombines TRBV25-1 with TRBJ1-2; maybe TRBD1 (5 bases). The V end was cut by 1 base, the J end by 8 bases, with 8 bases between. Germline loops: CDR1 MGHDK, CDR2 SYGVNS. The CDR3 extends over 12 amino acids. CDR3 bases: TGTGCCAGCAGTGAATCGGGGGTAGGCTACACCTTC. Residues: CASSESGVGYTF.

The chain joins TRBV7-3 to TRBJ2-7; weak D call: TRBD1 (7 bases). V was cut by 5 bases and J by 4 bases, with 12 bases left in between. Germline CDR1 is SGHTA and CDR2 is FQGTGA. The CDR3 length is 13 residues. The CDR3 loop reads CASSHRGGYEQYF. The DNA for the CDR3 is TGTGCCAGCAGCCACAGGGGAGGTTACGAGCAGTACTTC. Filled out from reference TRBV7-3 and TRBJ2-7, the complete variable domain reads GAGVSQTPSNKVTEKGKYVELRCDPISGHTALYWYRQSLGQGPEFLIYFQGTGAADDSGLPNDRFFAVRPEGSVSTLKIQRTERGDSAVYLCASSHRGGYEQYFGPGTRLTVT.

The rearrangement uses TRBV6-1 and TRBJ2-3, with unresolved D. The CDR3 is made up of 13 amino acids. Germline V CDR1 and CDR2: MNHNS, SASEGT. Trimming removed 2 bases from V and 5 bases from J, with 8 bases in between. The CDR3, as DNA: TGTGCCAGCAGTGAAAGGGATGTAGATACGCAGTATTTT. Residues: CASSERDVDTQYF.

This clone has just a few counts. CDR3 in amino acids: CASSQDGPVNTEAFF. Written as DNA, the CDR3 is TGTGCCAGCAGCCAAGATGGGCCCGTGAACACTGAAGCTTTCTTT. This chain links TRBV4-2 with TRBJ1-1; D is ambiguous. The CDR3 consists of 15 residues. The germline CDR1 and CDR2 sequences are LGHNA and YNFKEQ. The germline V and J ends were trimmed by 0 bases and 0 bases, with 8 bases remaining between them.

The genes are TRBV11-2 and TRBJ2-3; the match to TRBD2 covers 7 bases. The V gene end was trimmed by 1 base and the J gene end by 2 bases; junction bases not matched to a gene: 6. CDR1 is SGHAT, CDR2 FQNNGV, per germline. This CDR3 is built from 16 residues. In DNA form, the CDR3 reads TGTGCCAGCAGCTTAGGGACTAGGATTAACACAGATACGCAGTATTTT. It yields the protein CASSLGTRINTDTQYF.

The V and J genes are TRBV15 and TRBJ2-1; D tentatively reads TRBD1 or TRBD2 (6 bases each). The CDR3 is 14 amino acids. Germline-derived CDR1 and CDR2 are LNHNV and YYDKDF (reference sequence). V was pared by 1 base and J by 6 bases, with 10 bases between. Here the CDR3 reads CATSRAGGGNEQFF. In nucleotides, the CDR3 is TGTGCCACCAGCAGAGCAGGAGGGGGCAATGAGCAGTTCTTC.

The rearrangement joins TRBV6-1 to TRBJ2-5; TRBD1 matches at 7 bases. J gave up 5 bases and V 1 base, and 13 bases lay outside the gene matches. In germline, CDR1 is MNHNS, CDR2 SASEGT. This CDR3 is 17 amino acids long. The DNA of the CDR3 is TGTGCCAGCAGTGAAGTAAGAGGAACAGGGGCTAGGGAGACCCAGTACTTC. Its protein is CASSEVRGTGARETQYF.

The chain recombines TRBV9 with TRBJ1-2; D might be TRBD1 (6 bases). CDR3 length equals 14 residues. V was clipped by 5 bases and J by 1 base, with 12 bases between them. Germline V CDR1 and CDR2: SGDLS, YYNGEE. The CDR3 nucleotides read TGTGCCAGCAGACAGGACAGCGTTAACTATGGCTACACCTTC. Translated: CASRQDSVNYGYTF.

The V and J genes are TRBV9 and TRBJ2-7, with D hard to call. CDR1 and CDR2 (germline): SGDLS, YYNGEE. This CDR3 spans 15 amino acids. V shed 0 bases and J shed 4 bases, with 14 bases lying between them. CDR3 bases: TGTGCCAGCAGCGTAGCCTCATCGATTGTTTACGAGCAGTACTTC. It yields the protein CASSVASSIVYEQYF.